The following is a T cell receptor (beta chain) sequence with its context. The nonmyeloablative bone marrow transplants came from related graft donors, with transient mixed chimerism. Unstimulated Tregs (CD4+CD25+CD127-) and CD4+CD25- non-Tregs were sorted from PBMCs. The repertoire was sequenced with immunoSEQ multiplex PCR; TCRdb's copy has only in-frame clones and lacks some. The sample lists 20,000 to 25,000 clones; about 84% were seen once. The entry originates in a study of Tregs in tolerant kidney transplant recipients. Germline V gene sequence: CDR1 MDHEN, CDR2 SYDVKM. There are 17 residues in the CDR3. V lost 3 bases, J lost 2 bases, and 13 bases stayed unmatched.

This chain uses TRBV28 with TRBJ2-7, with 7 bases lining up with TRBD1. The source material was CD8+ T cells from blood (PBMCs), sampled 6 months after the transplant. The sequence derives from a human patient who received a combined kidney and bone marrow transplant. A subset of T cells may come from the graft donor. This CDR3 is CASSLPPPGQLPYEQYF. In DNA, the CDR3 is TGTGCCAGCAGTTTGCCCCCTCCGGGACAGTTGCCCTACGAGCAGTACTTC. The full variable domain, in which reference TRBV28 and TRBJ2-7 provide the parts outside the CDR3, is DVKVTQSSRYLVKRTGEKVFLECVQDMDHENMFWYRQDPGLGLRLIYFSYDVKMKEKGDIPEGYSVSREKKERFSLILESASTNQTSMYLCASSLPPPGQLPYEQYFGPGTRLTVT.